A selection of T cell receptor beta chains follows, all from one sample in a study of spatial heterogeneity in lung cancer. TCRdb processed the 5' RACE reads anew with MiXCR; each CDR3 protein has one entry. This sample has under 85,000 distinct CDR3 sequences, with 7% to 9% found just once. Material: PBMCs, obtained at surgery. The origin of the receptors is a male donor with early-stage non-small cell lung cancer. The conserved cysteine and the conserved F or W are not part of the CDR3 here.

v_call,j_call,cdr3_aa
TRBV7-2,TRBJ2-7,ASSLNSYEQY
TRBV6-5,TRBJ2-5,ASSPDRKTQY
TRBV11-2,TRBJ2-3,ASRSERFSTDTQY
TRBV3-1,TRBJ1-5,ASSLSSAPNQPQH
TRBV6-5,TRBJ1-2,ASSYSTGVDGYT
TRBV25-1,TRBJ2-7,ASSEAEGNTYEQY
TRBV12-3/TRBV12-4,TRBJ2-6,ASSSDTHSGANVLT
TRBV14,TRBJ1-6,ASSPWNSPLH
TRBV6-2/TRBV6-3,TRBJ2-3,ASSWTGGTDTQY
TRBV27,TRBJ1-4,ASSSRGTNEKLF
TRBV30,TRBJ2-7,AWSTTGSEQY
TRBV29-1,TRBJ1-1,SGGQGNTEAF
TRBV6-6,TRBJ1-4,ASSYRADEKLF
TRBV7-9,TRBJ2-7,ASSLVRGYEQY
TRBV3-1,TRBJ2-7,ASSPNPYEQY
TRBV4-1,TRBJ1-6,ASSHPGLSPLH
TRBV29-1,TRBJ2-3,SVVTSESTDTQY
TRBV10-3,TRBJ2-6,AISDPFYSGANVLT
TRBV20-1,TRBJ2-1,SAREHQNLYNEQF
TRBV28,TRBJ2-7,ASNSPRGQGRYEQY
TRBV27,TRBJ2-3,ASSLGTVSTDTQY
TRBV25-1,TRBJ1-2,ASSAVQGINYGYT
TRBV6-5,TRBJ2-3,ASKAGLAMDTQY
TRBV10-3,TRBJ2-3,AISDGQGIVPDTQY
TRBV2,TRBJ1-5,ASSVEGRQPQH
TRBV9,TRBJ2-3,ASSYLVGTGTSTDTQY
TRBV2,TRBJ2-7,ASSDYAYEQY
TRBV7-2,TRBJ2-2,ASSFPSSGRYAGELF
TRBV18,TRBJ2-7,ASSPRAGEPYEQY
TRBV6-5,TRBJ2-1,ASSFPGGADEQF
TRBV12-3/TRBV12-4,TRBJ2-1,ASKDISHEQF
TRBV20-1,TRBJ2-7,SARDWRRENDEQY
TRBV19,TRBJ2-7,ASSARGSTYEQY